The TCR beta chain under discussion was sequenced for a study of T cell repertoires in cytomegalovirus infection. Study-level information: Public TCR beta signatures indicated both CMV infection and matching HLA type.

The CDR3 extends over 14 amino acids. Trimming took 7 bases from V and 5 from J; bases not matched to a gene: 8. Germline loops: CDR1 ENHRY, CDR2 SYGVKD. Each CDR3 protein gets one entry after TCRdb re-called the reads with MiXCR. Among some 680,000 distinct CDR3 sequences listed, roughly 35% were seen once. The TCR originated in a human donor in good health (CMV status not recorded). Some clones in this sample may be carry-over from other donors' samples. The sequencing sample was made of PBMCs. The rearrangement joins TRBV10-3 to TRBJ2-1, with 7 bases lining up with TRBD2. The CDR3 coding sequence is TGTGCCATCAAGGGCGGGAGTGATAACAATGAGCAGTTCTTC. Encoded protein: CAIKGGSDNNEQFF.